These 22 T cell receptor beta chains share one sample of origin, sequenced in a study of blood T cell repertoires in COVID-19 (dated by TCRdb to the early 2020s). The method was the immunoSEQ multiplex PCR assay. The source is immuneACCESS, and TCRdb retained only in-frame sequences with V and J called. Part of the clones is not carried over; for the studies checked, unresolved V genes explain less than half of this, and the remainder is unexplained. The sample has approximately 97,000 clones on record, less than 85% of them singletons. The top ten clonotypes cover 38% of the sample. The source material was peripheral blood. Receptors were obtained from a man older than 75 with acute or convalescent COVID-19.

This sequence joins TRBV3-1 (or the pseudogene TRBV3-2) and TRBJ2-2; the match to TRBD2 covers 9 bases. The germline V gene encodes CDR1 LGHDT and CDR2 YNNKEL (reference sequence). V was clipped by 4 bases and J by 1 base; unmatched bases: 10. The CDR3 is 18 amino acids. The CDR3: CASSPELAGEGNTGELFF. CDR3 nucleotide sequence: TGTGCCAGCAGCCCCGAATTAGCGGGAGAAGGGAACACCGGGGAGCTGTTTTTT.

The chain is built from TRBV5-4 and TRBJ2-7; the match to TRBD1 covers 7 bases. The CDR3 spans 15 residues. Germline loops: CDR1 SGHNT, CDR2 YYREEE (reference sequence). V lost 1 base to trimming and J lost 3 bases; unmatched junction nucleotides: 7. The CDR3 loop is CASSLTGQPHYEQYF. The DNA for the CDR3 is TGTGCCAGCAGCTTGACGGGACAGCCGCACTACGAGCAGTACTTC.

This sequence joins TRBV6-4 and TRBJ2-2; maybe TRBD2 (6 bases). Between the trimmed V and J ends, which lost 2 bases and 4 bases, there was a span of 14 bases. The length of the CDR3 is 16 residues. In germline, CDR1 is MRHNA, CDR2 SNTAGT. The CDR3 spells CASSDQGLSSTGELFF. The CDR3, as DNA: TGTGCCAGCAGTGACCAAGGACTAAGTTCCACCGGGGAGCTGTTTTTT.

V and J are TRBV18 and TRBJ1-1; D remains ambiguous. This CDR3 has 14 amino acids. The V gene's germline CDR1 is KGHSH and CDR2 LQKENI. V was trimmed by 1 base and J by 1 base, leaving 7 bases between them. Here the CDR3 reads CASSPQAGNTEAFF. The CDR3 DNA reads TGTGCCAGCTCACCACAGGCGGGGAACACTGAAGCTTTCTTT.

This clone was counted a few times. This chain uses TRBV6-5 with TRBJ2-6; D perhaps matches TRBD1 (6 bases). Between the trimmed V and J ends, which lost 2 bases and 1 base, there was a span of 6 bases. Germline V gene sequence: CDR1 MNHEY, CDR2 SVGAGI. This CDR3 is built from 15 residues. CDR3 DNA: TGTGCCAGCAGTTACGGACAGTCTGGGGCCAACGTCCTGACTTTC. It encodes CASSYGQSGANVLTF.

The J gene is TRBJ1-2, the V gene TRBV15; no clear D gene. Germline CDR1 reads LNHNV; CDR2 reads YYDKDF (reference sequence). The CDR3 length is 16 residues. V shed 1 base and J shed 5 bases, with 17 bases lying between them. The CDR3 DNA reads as TGTGCCACCAGCAGAGGCTCGGGAGCGCTCGGGTATGGCTACACCTTC. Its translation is CATSRGSGALGYGYTF.

The CDR3 nucleotides read TGTGCCAGCAGTCAAGCGGGCTACAATGAGCAGTTCTTC. Its protein is CASSQAGYNEQFF. This chain links TRBV5-4 with TRBJ2-1; tentative D call: TRBD2 (6 bases). CDR3 size: 13 residues. CDR1 and CDR2 (germline): SGHNT, YYREEE (reference sequence). With 5 bases removed from V and 3 bases from J, the gap between germline ends came to 9 bases. Looking up the rest from reference TRBV5-4 and TRBJ2-1 gives the full variable domain: ETGVTQSPTHLIKTRGQQVTLRCSSQSGHNTVSWYQQALGQGPQFIFQYYREEENGRGNFPPRFSGLQFPNYSSELNVNALELDDSALYLCASSQAGYNEQFFGPGTRLTVL.

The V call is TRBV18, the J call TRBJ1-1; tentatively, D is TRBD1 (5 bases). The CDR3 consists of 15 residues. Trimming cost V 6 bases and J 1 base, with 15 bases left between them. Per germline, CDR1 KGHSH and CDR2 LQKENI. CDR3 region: CASSTGEPPNTEAFF. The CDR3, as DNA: TGTGCCAGCTCCACAGGCGAACCGCCGAACACTGAAGCTTTCTTT.

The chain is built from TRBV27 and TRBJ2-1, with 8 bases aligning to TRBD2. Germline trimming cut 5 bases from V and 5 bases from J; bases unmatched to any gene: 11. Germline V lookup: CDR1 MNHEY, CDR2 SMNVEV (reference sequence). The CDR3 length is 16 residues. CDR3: CASSHSGTRGHNEQFF. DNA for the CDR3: TGTGCCAGCAGTCACTCCGGGACTAGAGGACACAATGAGCAGTTCTTC.

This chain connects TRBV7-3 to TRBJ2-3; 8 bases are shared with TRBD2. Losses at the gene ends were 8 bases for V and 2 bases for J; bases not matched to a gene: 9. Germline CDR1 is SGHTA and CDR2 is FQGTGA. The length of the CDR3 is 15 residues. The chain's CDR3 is CASGDAGGSTDTQYF. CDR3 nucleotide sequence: TGTGCCAGCGGTGACGCGGGAGGATCCACAGATACGCAGTATTTT.

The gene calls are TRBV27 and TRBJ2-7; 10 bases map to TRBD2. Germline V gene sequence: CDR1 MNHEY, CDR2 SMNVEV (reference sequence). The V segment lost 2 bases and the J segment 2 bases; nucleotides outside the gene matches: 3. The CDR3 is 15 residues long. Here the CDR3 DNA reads TGTGCCAGCAGTTTAGAACTAGCGGGAACCTACGAGCAGTACTTC. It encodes CASSLELAGTYEQYF.

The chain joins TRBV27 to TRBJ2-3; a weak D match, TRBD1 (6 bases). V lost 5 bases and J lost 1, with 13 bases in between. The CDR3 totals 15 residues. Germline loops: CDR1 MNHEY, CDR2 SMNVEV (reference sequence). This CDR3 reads CASSDRLGRTDTQYF. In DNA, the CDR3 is TGTGCCAGCAGTGACAGGCTAGGTCGCACAGATACGCAGTATTTT.

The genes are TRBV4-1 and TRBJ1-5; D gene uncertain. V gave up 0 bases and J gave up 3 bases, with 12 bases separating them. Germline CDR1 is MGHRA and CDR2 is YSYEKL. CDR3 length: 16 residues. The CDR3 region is CASSQEGAGFNQPQHF. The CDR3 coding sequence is TGCGCCAGCAGCCAAGAAGGTGCGGGATTCAATCAGCCCCAGCATTTT.

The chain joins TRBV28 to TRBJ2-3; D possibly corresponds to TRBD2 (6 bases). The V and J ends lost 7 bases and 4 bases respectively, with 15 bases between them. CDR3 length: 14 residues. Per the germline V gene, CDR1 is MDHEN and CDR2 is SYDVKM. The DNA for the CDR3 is TGTGCCAGCACGCGGGATCTCGTCTCAGATACGCAGTATTTT. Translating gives CASTRDLVSDTQYF.

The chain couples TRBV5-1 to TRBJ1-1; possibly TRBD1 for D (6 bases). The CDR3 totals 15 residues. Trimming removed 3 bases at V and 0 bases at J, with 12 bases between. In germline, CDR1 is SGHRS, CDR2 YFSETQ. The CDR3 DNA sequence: TGCGCCAGCAGCTCCTACAGGGCCCTGAACACTGAAGCTTTCTTT. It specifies CASSSYRALNTEAFF.

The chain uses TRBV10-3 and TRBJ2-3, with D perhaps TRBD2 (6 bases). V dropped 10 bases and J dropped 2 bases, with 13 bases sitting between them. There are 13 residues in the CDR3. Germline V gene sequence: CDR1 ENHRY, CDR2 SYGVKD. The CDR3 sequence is CATTSRNTDTQYF. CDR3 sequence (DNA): TGTGCCACCACTAGCCGTAACACAGATACGCAGTATTTT.

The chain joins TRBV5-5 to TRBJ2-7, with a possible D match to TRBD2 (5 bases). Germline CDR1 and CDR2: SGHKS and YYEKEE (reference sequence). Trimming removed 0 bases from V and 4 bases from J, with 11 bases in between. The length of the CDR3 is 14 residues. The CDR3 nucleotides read TGTGCCAGCAGCTTGGGGTCGGGGTCATACGAGCAGTACTTC. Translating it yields CASSLGSGSYEQYF.

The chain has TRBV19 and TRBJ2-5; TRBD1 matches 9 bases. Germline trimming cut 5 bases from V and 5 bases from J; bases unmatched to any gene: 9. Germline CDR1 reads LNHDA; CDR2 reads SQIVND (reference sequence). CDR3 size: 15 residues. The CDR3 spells CASSAGTGFAETQYF. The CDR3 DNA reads TGTGCCAGTAGTGCTGGGACAGGGTTCGCGGAGACCCAGTACTTC.

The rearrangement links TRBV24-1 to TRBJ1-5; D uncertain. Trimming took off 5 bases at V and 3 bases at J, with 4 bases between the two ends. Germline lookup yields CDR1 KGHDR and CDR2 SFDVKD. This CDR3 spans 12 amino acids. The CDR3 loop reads CATSGPNQPQHF. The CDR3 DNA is TGTGCCACCAGTGGGCCCAATCAGCCCCAGCATTTT.

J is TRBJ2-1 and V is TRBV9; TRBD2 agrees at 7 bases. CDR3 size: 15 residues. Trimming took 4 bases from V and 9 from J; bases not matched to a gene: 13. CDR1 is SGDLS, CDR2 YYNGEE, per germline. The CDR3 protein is CASSPQTSQYREQFF. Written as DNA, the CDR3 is TGTGCCAGCAGCCCCCAGACTAGCCAGTATCGTGAGCAGTTCTTC.

The CDR3 bases are TGCGCCAGCAGCTTGGATCTAGCGGGAGGGTCAGATACGCAGTATTTT. This codes for CASSLDLAGGSDTQYF. The chain links TRBV5-1 to TRBJ2-3; 12 bases fit TRBD2. The CDR3 has 16 amino acids. Germline assignment: CDR1 SGHRS and CDR2 YFSETQ. The V gene end was trimmed by 0 bases and the J gene end by 4 bases; junction bases not matched to a gene: 3.

In nucleotides, the CDR3 is TGTGCCAGCAGCTTAGCCGACAATGAGCAGTTCTTC. It yields the protein CASSLADNEQFF. This rearrangement joins TRBV11-2 to TRBJ2-1; D ambiguous. Germline assignment: CDR1 SGHAT and CDR2 FQNNGV. Trimming took 1 base from V and 5 from J, leaving 3 bases between them. The CDR3 totals 12 residues.